The clone carrying this T cell receptor (beta chain) was recorded many times. What it binds is unknown. The record originates from a study of spatial heterogeneity in lung cancer. Points from the study as a whole: Expanded tumor TCRs that were ubiquitous appeared in blood more at resection than follow-up.

The CDR3 covers 13 residues. CDR1 and CDR2 (germline): LGHDT, YNNKEL (reference sequence). V dropped 3 bases and J dropped 14; count of bases not matched to a gene: 6. TCRdb fed the 5' RACE reads into MiXCR, producing one record per CDR3 protein. The sample holds more than 20,000 distinct CDR3 sequences, about 4.3% seen once. The time point is: sample taken at primary tumor resection. Researchers sequenced whole RNA taken from tumor, nontumor lung or frozen PBMC without sorting. Patients with untreated early-stage non-small cell lung cancer, numbering some 68, were the donors. J is TRBJ2-1 and V is TRBV3-1, with 11 positions matching TRBD2. The specimen was PBMCs, collected at surgery. This clonotype was sampled from a male donor with early-stage non-small cell lung cancer. The CDR3, as DNA: TGTGCCAGCAGCCAGCTAGCGGGGGGTTCGGAGTTCTTC. It specifies CASSQLAGGSEFF.